This T cell receptor (beta chain) was identified during a study of T cells in tuberculosis. Study findings and constraints: T cells binding CD1B-GMM tetramer weakly possibly escaped the sort.

Sequenced by immunoSEQ multiplex PCR; TCRdb stores in-frame clones only, minus some. This sample yields some 90,000 clones, of which more than 75% are seen a single time; approximately 2% belongs to the top ten. Cells were sorted from thawed PBMC rested overnight and stained with GMM-loaded CD1B tetramer, viability dye and anti-CD3. CD1B tetramers were loaded with Rhodococcus equi-derived C32 glucose monomycolate. The germline V gene has CDR1 SGHTA and CDR2 FQGNSA. The J segment lost 4 bases and the V segment lost 1 base, leaving 12 bases of the junction unmatched. The CDR3 sequence is 18 residues long.

This TCR was sampled from an adult woman with latent tuberculosis. Sequencing used CD1b-GMM tetramer-negative cells sorted from PBMCs. V is TRBV7-2 and J is TRBJ2-2; 7 bases are a match to TRBD2. The CDR3 sequence: CASSLELARGGTTGELFF. In nucleotides, the CDR3 is TGTGCCAGCAGCTTAGAACTAGCGAGAGGTGGGACCACCGGGGAGCTGTTTTTT.